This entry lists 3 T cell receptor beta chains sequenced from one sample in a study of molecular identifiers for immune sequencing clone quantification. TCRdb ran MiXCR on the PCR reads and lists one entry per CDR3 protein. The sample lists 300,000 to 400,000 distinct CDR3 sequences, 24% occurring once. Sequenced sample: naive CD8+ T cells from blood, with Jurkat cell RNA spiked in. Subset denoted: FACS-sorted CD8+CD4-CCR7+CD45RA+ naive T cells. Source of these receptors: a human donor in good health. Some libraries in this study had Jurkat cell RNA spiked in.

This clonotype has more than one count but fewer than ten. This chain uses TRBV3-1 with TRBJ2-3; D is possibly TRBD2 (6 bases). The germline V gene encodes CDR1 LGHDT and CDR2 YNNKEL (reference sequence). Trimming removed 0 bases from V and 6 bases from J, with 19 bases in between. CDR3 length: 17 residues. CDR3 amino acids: CASSQEYPGVVVDTQYF. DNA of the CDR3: TGTGCCAGCAGCCAAGAGTATCCGGGAGTGGTCGTTGATACGCAGTATTTT.

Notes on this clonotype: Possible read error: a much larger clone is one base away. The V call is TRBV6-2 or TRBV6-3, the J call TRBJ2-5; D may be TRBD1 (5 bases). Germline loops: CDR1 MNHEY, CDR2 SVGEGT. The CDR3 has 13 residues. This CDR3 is CACSATVQETQYF. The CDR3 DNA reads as TGTGCCTGCAGTGCGACAGTCCAAGAGACCCAGTACTTC.

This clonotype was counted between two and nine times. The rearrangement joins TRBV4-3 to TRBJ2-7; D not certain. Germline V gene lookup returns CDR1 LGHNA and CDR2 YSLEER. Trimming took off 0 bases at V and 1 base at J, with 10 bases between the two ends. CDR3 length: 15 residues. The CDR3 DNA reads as TGCGCCAGCAGCCAAGATATCCCGACATCCTACGAGCAGTACTTC. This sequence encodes CASSQDIPTSYEQYF.